This T cell receptor (beta chain) emerged from a study of blood T cell repertoires in COVID-19. Study as a whole: Italy, Spain and the United States were the sources of the convalescent and acute COVID-19 samples.

Seattle patients were enrolled while actively infected and followed longitudinally. The protocol was immunoSEQ multiplex PCR, while the TCRdb copy is restricted to in-frame clones and leaves out a portion. The sample yields about 150,000 clones, 75% to 90% seen once. The sample taken for sequencing was peripheral blood. The sequence came from a woman between 55 and 75 years old with COVID-19, enrolled during active disease.

CDR3: CASSLGSGGSPYEQYF. CDR3 in DNA: TGCGCCAGCAGCTTGGGTAGCGGGGGGTCCCCCTACGAGCAGTACTTC. This sequence joins TRBV5-1 and TRBJ2-7; 10 bases map to TRBD2. The CDR3 sequence is 16 residues long. Trimming at V came to 0 bases and at J to 2 bases, leaving 5 bases not matched to a gene. Per the germline V gene, CDR1 is SGHRS and CDR2 is YFSETQ. Full variable domain (rest looked up from reference TRBV5-1 and TRBJ2-7): KAGVTQTPRYLIKTRGQQVTLSCSPISGHRSVSWYQQTPGQGLQFLFEYFSETQRNKGNFPGRFSGRQFSNSRSEMNVSTLELGDSALYLCASSLGSGGSPYEQYFGPGTRLTVT.